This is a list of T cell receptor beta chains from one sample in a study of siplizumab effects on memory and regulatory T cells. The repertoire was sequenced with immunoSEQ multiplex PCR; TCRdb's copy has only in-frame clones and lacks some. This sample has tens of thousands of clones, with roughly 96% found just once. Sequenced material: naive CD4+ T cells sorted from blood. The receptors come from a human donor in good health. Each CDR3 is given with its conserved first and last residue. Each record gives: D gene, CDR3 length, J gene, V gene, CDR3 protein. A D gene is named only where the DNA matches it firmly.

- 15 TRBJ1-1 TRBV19 CASSIGGSIDTEAFF
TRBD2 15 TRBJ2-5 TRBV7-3 CASSLTPGGQETQYF
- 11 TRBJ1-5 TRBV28 CAIGRGEPQHF
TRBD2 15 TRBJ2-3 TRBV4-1 CASSRASGDPDTQYF
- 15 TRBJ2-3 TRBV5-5 CASSFALPHTDTQYF
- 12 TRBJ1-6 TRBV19 CASSSPNSPLHF
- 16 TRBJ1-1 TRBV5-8 CASSLVLGPANTEAFF
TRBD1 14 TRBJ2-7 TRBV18 CASSPGTGDYEQYF
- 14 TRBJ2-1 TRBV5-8 CASTSLRSYNEQFF
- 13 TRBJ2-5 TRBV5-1 CASSSTLPETQYF
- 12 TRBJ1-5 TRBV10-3 CAIGGSDQPQHF
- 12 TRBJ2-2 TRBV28 CASSLVIEVMFF
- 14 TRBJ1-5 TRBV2 CASSLGGMDQPQHF
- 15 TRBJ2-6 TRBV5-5 CASSRDDSGANVLTF
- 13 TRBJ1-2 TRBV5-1 CASSLEQRGGYTF
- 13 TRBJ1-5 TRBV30 CAWSVNSNQPQHF
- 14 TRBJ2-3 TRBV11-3 CASSPWKDADTQYF
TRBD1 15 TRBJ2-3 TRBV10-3 CAISEGQGAADTQYF
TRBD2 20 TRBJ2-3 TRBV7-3 CASSLISLIGGAGGTDTQYF
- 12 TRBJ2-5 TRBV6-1 CATRGAGETQYF
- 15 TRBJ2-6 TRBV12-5 CASGGAPTGANVLTF
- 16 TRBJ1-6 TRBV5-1 CASSLALYSYNSPLHF
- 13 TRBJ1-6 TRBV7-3 CASSLSLEAPLHF
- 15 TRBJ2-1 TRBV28 CASSLWMNSYNEQFF
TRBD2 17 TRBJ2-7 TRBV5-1 CASSPWATSGGAYEQYF
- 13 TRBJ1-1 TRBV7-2 CASSLAFGVAAFF
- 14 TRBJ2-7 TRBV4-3 CASSQDPGREETYF
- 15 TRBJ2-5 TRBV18 CASSRDRDGGETQYF
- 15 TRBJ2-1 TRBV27 CASSLAGNTYNEQFF
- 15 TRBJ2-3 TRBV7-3 CASSLTGGHGDTQYF
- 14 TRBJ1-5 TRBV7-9 CASSRGHASQPQHF
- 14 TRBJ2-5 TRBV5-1 CASSLRGQQETQYF
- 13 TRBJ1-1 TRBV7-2 CASSRPGGAEAFF
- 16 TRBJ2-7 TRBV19 CASSKNPGLGINEQYF
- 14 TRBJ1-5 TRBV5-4 CASSSRVGNQPQHF
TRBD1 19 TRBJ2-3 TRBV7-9 CASSRTGKGRVDRTDTQYF
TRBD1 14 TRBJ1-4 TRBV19 CASGSLRGDEKLFF
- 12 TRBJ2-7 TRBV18 CASSPTDYEQYF
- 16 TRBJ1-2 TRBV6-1 CASSEGRVYSRGGYTF
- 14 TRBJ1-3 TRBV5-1 CASRTASSGNTIYF
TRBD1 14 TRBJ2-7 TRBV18 CASSSDRGPYEQYF
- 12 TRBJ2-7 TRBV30 CAWSPTAYEQYF
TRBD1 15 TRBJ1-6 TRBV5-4 CASSITGTGNSPLHF
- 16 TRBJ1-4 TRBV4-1 CASSQEAPWGNEKLFF
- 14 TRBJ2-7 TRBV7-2 CASTLTDISYEQYF
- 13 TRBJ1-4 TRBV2 CASSGERGEKLFF
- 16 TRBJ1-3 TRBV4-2 CASSSMTDYSGNTIYF
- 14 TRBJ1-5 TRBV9 CASSPIGGNQPQHF
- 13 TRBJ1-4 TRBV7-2 CASSLRSNEKLFF
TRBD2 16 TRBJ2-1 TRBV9 CASPGRGGGSYNEQFF
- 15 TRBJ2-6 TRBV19 CASSIGGTGANVLTF
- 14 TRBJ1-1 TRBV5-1 CASSPSDIITEAFF
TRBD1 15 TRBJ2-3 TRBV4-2 CASSQWDRGPDTQYF
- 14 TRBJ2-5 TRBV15 CATSRDRPEETQYF
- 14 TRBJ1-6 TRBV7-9 CASSRTEYNSPLHF
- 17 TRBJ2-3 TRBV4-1 CASSQVSGATVTDTQYF
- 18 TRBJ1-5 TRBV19 CASLGGDRPTRGNQPQHF